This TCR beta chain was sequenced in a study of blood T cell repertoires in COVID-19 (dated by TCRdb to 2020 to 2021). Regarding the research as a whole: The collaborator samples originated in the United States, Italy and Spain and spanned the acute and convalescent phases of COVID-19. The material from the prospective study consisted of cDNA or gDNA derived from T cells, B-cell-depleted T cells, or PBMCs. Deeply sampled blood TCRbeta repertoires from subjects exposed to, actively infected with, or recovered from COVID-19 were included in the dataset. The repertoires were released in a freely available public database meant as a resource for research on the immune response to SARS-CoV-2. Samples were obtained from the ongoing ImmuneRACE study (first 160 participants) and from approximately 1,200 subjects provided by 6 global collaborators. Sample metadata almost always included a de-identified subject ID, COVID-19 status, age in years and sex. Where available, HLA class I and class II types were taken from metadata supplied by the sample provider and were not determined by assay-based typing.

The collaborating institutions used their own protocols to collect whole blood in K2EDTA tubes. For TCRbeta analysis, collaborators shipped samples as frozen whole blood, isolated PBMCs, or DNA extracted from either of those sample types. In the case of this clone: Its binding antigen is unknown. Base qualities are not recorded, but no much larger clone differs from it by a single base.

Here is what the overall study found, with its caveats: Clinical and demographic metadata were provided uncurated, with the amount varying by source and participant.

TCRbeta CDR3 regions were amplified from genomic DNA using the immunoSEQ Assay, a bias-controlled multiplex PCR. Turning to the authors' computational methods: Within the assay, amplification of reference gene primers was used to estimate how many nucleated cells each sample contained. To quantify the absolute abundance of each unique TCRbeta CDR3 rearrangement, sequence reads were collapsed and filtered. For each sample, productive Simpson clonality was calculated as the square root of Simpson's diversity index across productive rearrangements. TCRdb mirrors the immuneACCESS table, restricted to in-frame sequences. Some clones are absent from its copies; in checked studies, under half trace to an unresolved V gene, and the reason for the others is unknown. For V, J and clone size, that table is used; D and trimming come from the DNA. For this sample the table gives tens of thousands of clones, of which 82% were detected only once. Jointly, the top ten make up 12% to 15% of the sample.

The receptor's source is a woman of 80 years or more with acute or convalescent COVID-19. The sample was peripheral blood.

This receptor has the CDR3 CASSPTARKMNTEAFF. The bases read TGTGCCAGCAGCCCAACCGCCAGAAAGATGAACACTGAAGCTTTCTTT. The chain links TRBV27 with TRBJ1-1; the D gene is not confidently resolved. From the germline V gene (reference sequence), CDR1 is MNHEY and CDR2 is SMNVEV. Counted from cysteine to phenylalanine, this CDR3 has 16 amino acids. The sequence is cut down to CDR3 DNA, 48 bases in frame from base 1. The V and J ends are trimmed by 6 bases and 0 bases, leaving 17 bases between them.